The entry below gives a single TCR beta chain sequence along with its context. Running of the assay took place at deep level. Measured with immunoSEQ multiplex PCR; TCRdb has only the in-frame clones, and not every one. The top ten clones hold about an eighth of a sample with about half a million clones, 70% to 85% of them seen once. This entry belongs to a study of shared clonotypes between healthy human individuals. None of the donors, who were healthy HIV-negative adults, had recently had acute infections or vaccinations. V lost 4 bases to trimming and J lost 2 bases, with 12 bases between them. Germline CDR1 reads LNHDA; CDR2 reads SQIVND (reference sequence). The CDR3 has 15 residues.

The sequencing sample was made of PBMCs. This chain uses TRBV19 with TRBJ2-1, with a weak D call TRBD1 (6 bases). The receptor was isolated from a woman in her forties in good health. Some clones in this sample may be carry-over from other donors' samples. The CDR3 region is CASSKGTQTYNEQFF. The CDR3, as DNA: TGTGCCAGTAGTAAGGGGACACAGACCTACAATGAGCAGTTCTTC.